This record concerns one T cell receptor (beta chain) sequence. This sample stems from a study of control samples from healthy donors and cancer patients. This CDR3 comprises 15 residues. With 3 bases removed from V and 2 bases from J, the gap between germline ends came to 10 bases. Germline-derived CDR1 and CDR2 are MGHDK and SYGVNS. Generated by immunoSEQ multiplex PCR, the TCRdb table keeps only in-frame clones and is missing some. The table lists more than 65,000 clones, around 84% of them singletons. The sequence was obtained from a man between 50 and 59 years old in good health. The chain uses TRBV25-1 and TRBJ2-2; D perhaps matches TRBD2 (5 bases). Material for sequencing was blood. The CDR3 DNA reads TGTGCCAGCAGTGATGGGAGAAGAAACACCGGGGAGCTGTTTTTT. As protein: CASSDGRRNTGELFF.